This TCR beta chain appears in the sequencing data of a study of T cells in localized non-small cell lung cancer. Study results and caveats: Of the top 100 tumor clones, median approximately 60 were in adjacent lung, about 30 among its top 100. Uninvolved adjacent lung had higher T cell clonality than tumor and all other tissues.

Germline V gene lookup returns CDR1 SGDLS and CDR2 YYNGEE. V trimming: 3 bases; J trimming: 0 bases; junction bases outside the gene matches: 2. The CDR3 covers 17 residues. TCRdb keeps only in-frame clones here, not all; method: immunoSEQ multiplex PCR. The top ten hold about a sixth of the sample, which has 52,000 or so clones, approximately 80% seen once. Notes on this clone: Its antigen is undetermined.

V gene TRBV9 combines with J gene TRBJ2-3; 15 nucleotides line up with TRBD2. Specimen: peripheral blood mononuclear cells, collected before any cancer treatment. This TCR derives from a man aged 40 to 70 with stage III lung adenocarcinoma. CDR3 DNA: TGTGCCAGCAGCGCGGGACTAGCGGGGGGAAGCACAGATACGCAGTATTTT. It is translated as CASSAGLAGGSTDTQYF. The complete variable domain, with remaining parts taken from reference TRBV9 and TRBJ2-3, reads DSGVTQTPKHLITATGQRVTLRCSPRSGDLSVYWYQQSLDQGLQFLIQYYNGEERAKGNILERFSAQQFPDLHSELNLSSLELGDSALYFCASSAGLAGGSTDTQYFGPGTRLTVL.